This T cell receptor (beta chain) was obtained from a study of PD-L1 blockade in urothelial cancer. Repertoires were generated with immunoSEQ multiplex PCR, while TCRdb's copy carries only in-frame clones and drops some. The sample records 40,000 to 55,000 clones, more than 75% being singletons. CDR1 MNHEY and CDR2 SVGAGI come from the germline V gene. V dropped 6 bases and J dropped 6 bases, with 9 bases sitting between them. The CDR3 consists of 11 residues. Sample time point: peripheral blood 6 weeks after treatment start. Sample contribution per patient ranged from 1 to 8, covering pretreatment and on-treatment.

The source of this sequence is a man in his sixties with urothelial cancer. Sequences were derived from PBMCs, sampled around atezolizumab (anti-PD-L1) treatment. The chain is built from TRBV6-5 and TRBJ2-7; a weak D match, TRBD2 (6 bases). CDR3 DNA sequence: TGTGCCAGCAGGGAGGGCGGCGAGCAGTACTTC. Translated, it gives CASREGGEQYF.